This T cell receptor beta chain was recovered during a study of T cell responses to AZD1222 COVID-19 vaccine. The study, taken as a whole, reports: Targeting of unmutated variant regions was reportedly seen in nearly half of spike-specific TCRs. Donor demographics were predominantly white British with a female majority; clonal diversity may be underestimated.

Germline CDR1 SGDLS, CDR2 YYNGEE. V lost 3 bases and J lost 7; bases outside the gene matches: 9. The CDR3 spans 15 residues. TCRdb keeps only in-frame clones here, not all; method: immunoSEQ multiplex PCR. Of approximately 100,000 clones in the sample, approximately 90% were seen once. Turning to this clone: Its matching antigen is unknown.

This specimen consisted of peripheral blood, obtained on day 0 of AZD1222 vaccination. This chain connects TRBV9 to TRBJ2-1; 8 bases align to TRBD2. The clonotype was recovered from an adult in good health. In DNA form, the CDR3 reads TGTGCCAGCAGCGCCGGGACTAGGGTGGAAAATGAGCAGTTCTTC. Translation: CASSAGTRVENEQFF.